One sample yielded the 17 T cell receptor beta chains listed below, sequenced in a study of shared T cell receptors in the human thymus. Assay used: immunoSEQ multiplex PCR; TCRdb lists only in-frame clones, some missing. Altogether hundreds of thousands of clones are present, roughly 90% being singletons, with the ten largest covering 0.008% to 0.011%. These data are also associated with another study on human thymus T cells.

The sample was thymocytes. These receptors came from a boy in the first two years of life with a congenital heart defect.

The chain joins TRBV6-1 to TRBJ2-7, with 10 bases aligning to TRBD2. The V gene end was trimmed by 4 bases and the J gene end by 6 bases; junction bases not matched to a gene: 9. The V gene's germline CDR1 is MNHNS and CDR2 SASEGT. The CDR3 runs 15 residues. In DNA, the CDR3 is TGTGCCAGCAGTGTCCGAGCGGGAGGGCTTCTCGAGCAGTACTTC. Its protein is CASSVRAGGLLEQYF.

The chain combines TRBV29-1 with TRBJ1-1, with D unresolved. The length of the CDR3 is 16 residues. V was clipped by 2 bases and J by 0 bases, with 16 bases between them. Looked up from germline, CDR1 is SQVTM and CDR2 is ANQGSEA. The CDR3 nucleotides are TGCAGCGTTGAAAGCGGGAAGGAGGGTATGAACACTGAAGCTTTCTTT. Residues: CSVESGKEGMNTEAFF.

This sequence joins TRBV4-3 and TRBJ1-1; tentatively, D is TRBD1 (6 bases). With 2 bases removed from V and 3 bases from J, the gap between germline ends came to 13 bases. Germline V gene sequence: CDR1 LGHNA, CDR2 YSLEER. This CDR3 spans 15 amino acids. For the CDR3, the DNA is TGCGCCAGCAGCCAAAAGCCCCACAGGGACACTGAAGCTTTCTTT. It codes for CASSQKPHRDTEAFF.

The chain employs TRBV30 and TRBJ2-7, with D maybe TRBD2 (7 bases). Looked up from germline, CDR1 is GTSNPN and CDR2 is SVGIG (reference sequence). V was pared by 4 bases and J by 3 bases, with 16 bases between. The CDR3 length is 14 residues. CDR3 residues: CAWKIRGGDYEQYF. The CDR3 DNA is TGTGCCTGGAAAATACGAGGGGGGGACTACGAGCAGTACTTC.

This clone was found a few times. The rearrangement uses TRBV4-3 and TRBJ2-7; D remains unclear. The germline V gene has CDR1 LGHNA and CDR2 YSLEER. Trimming shortened V by 1 base and J by 2 bases, and 15 bases separated the two germline ends. This CDR3 region has 16 residues. CDR3 residues: CASSQVKAAPTYEQYF. In DNA form, the CDR3 reads TGCGCCAGCAGCCAAGTCAAGGCGGCCCCGACCTACGAGCAGTACTTC.

In nucleotides, the CDR3 is TGTGCCAGCAGCCCGGGTAGGAAAAAGCGGGAGGGCCATGAGCAGTTCTTC. The encoded protein is CASSPGRKKREGHEQFF. The chain couples TRBV11-1 to TRBJ2-1; 10 positions match TRBD2. The V gene end was trimmed by 5 bases and the J gene end by 8 bases; junction bases not matched to a gene: 15. CDR1 and CDR2 (germline): SGHAT, FQDESV (reference sequence). This CDR3 region has 17 residues.

The CDR3 bases are TGTGCCAGCAGTTACTCGATTTATCCGGGTGAGCAGTACTTC. It translates to CASSYSIYPGEQYF. The chain joins TRBV6-5 to TRBJ2-7; D gene ambiguous. Germline assignment: CDR1 MNHEY and CDR2 SVGAGI. The V and J ends lost 0 bases and 7 bases respectively, with 13 bases between them. The CDR3 sequence is 14 residues long.

The chain couples TRBV28 to TRBJ2-7; 7 bases fit TRBD2. The ends lost 3 bases at V and 1 base at J; junction bases unmatched: 30. The CDR3 extends over 23 amino acids. Per germline, CDR1 MDHEN and CDR2 SYDVKM. The CDR3: CASSLVVSERGAGISPSSYEQYF. The CDR3 coding sequence is TGTGCCAGCAGTTTGGTAGTTAGCGAGCGAGGAGCGGGAATAAGTCCTTCTTCCTACGAGCAGTACTTC.

This CDR3 is CASSPCSSQDGYTF. For the CDR3, the DNA is TGTGCCAGCAGCCCTTGTAGTTCCCAGGATGGCTACACCTTC. The chain carries TRBV9 and TRBJ1-2; no clear D. Trimming shortened V by 4 bases and J by 6 bases, and 16 bases separated the two germline ends. The CDR3 length is 14 residues. The germline V gene encodes CDR1 SGDLS and CDR2 YYNGEE.

CDR3 nucleotides: TGTGCCAGCTCCTCCAGACTAGCCGAGCAGTACTTC. It is translated as CASSSRLAEQYF. V gene TRBV2 combines with J gene TRBJ2-7; TRBD2 matches 7 bases. V shed 8 bases, J shed 6 bases, and the junction held 7 bases outside the gene matches. Germline CDR1 reads SNHLY; CDR2 reads FYNNEI. The CDR3 is 12 residues long.

The CDR3 nucleotides are TGCAGCGTTGAACGGGGGGTCAACACCGGGGAGCTGTTTTTT. This codes for CSVERGVNTGELFF. This rearrangement joins TRBV29-1 to TRBJ2-2; 7 nucleotides line up with TRBD2. CDR3 length equals 14 residues. The germline V gene encodes CDR1 SQVTM and CDR2 ANQGSEA. V lost 2 bases and J lost 2; bases outside the gene matches: 2.

V usage is TRBV15 and J usage is TRBJ2-2, with D perhaps matching TRBD2 (5 bases). The CDR3 runs to 16 residues. Between the trimmed V and J ends, which lost 1 base and 2 bases, there was a span of 11 bases. CDR1 LNHNV and CDR2 YYDKDF come from the germline V gene (reference sequence). CDR3 nucleotides: TGTGCCACCAGCAGAGGTGAGGACTTTAACACCGGGGAGCTGTTTTTT. It encodes CATSRGEDFNTGELFF.

V usage is TRBV14 and J usage is TRBJ2-7; 9 bases are a match to TRBD1. This CDR3 is built from 17 residues. V dropped 4 bases and J dropped 2; count of bases not matched to a gene: 12. Germline V CDR1 and CDR2: SGHDN, FVKESK. The CDR3 spells CASSPRGGDRATYEQYF. The CDR3 region has the DNA TGTGCCAGCAGCCCCCGGGGAGGGGACAGGGCCACCTACGAGCAGTACTTC. The whole variable domain, remainder taken from reference TRBV14 and TRBJ2-7, is EAGVTQFPSHSVIEKGQTVTLRCDPISGHDNLYWYRRVMGKEIKFLLHFVKESKQDESGMPNNRFLAERTGGTYSTLKVQPAELEDSGVYFCASSPRGGDRATYEQYFGPGTRLTVT.

The V gene is TRBV4-3, the J gene TRBJ1-1, with TRBD1 matching over 11 bases. V dropped 4 bases and J dropped 4; count of bases not matched to a gene: 5. The germline V gene encodes CDR1 LGHNA and CDR2 YSLEER. CDR3 length: 15 residues. CDR3 bases: TGCGCCAGCAGCCGCTCCGGACAGGGGGCCACTGAAGCTTTCTTT. Amino acid sequence: CASSRSGQGATEAFF.

The chain links TRBV4-1 to TRBJ2-1; 8 nucleotides line up with TRBD2. J lost 6 bases, V lost 1 base, and 14 bases had no gene match. Germline-derived CDR1 and CDR2 are MGHRA and YSYEKL. The CDR3 loop spans 18 amino acids. The CDR3 DNA sequence: TGCGCCAGCAGCCAAGTCCGAGCGGGAGTTATCAATTTCAATGAGCAGTTCTTC. Encoded protein: CASSQVRAGVINFNEQFF.

The chain has TRBV5-6 and TRBJ2-5; 14 bases are a match to TRBD2. With V trimmed by 4 bases and J by 2 bases, 4 bases remained unmatched. Germline lookup yields CDR1 SGHDT and CDR2 YYEEEE. CDR3 length: 16 amino acids. The CDR3 coding sequence is TGTGCCAGCAGCGTAAGACTAGCGGGAGGGCAAGAGACCCAGTACTTC. Amino acids: CASSVRLAGGQETQYF.

The chain carries TRBV19 and TRBJ2-6, with TRBD2 as a possible D gene (6 bases). V lost 1 base and J 2 bases, leaving 15 bases between the germline ends. This CDR3 region has 18 residues. CDR1 LNHDA and CDR2 SQIVND come from the germline V gene (reference sequence). CDR3 protein: CASSIAGVTFTGANVLTF. CDR3 nucleotide sequence: TGTGCCAGTAGTATAGCGGGGGTCACTTTCACTGGGGCCAACGTCCTGACTTTC.